This T cell receptor beta chain was sequenced for a study of cytomegalovirus exposure and HLA in healthy donors. Concerning this clone itself: Its specificity is not known.

Healthy bone marrow donors made up the donor group. The study sampled nominally healthy donors, though unrecorded immune exposures were likely. Germline V lookup: CDR1 SGHRS, CDR2 YFSETQ. The trim removed 4 bases at V and 2 bases at J, leaving 6 bases unmatched. This CDR3 spans 14 amino acids. Vbeta (60) and Jbeta (13) primers were used in the PCR. The data were produced by immunoSEQ multiplex PCR, yet TCRdb's version contains in-frame clones alone and is incomplete. The sample lists some 98,000 clones; 65% to 80% were seen once. Study results and limitations: Later analysis associated a missense DCLRE1C variant with TCR beta V- and J-gene trimming.

The source is a human donor in good health. V and J are TRBV5-1 and TRBJ2-7; TRBD1 matches 7 bases. The sequenced sample was PBMCs. The CDR3 DNA reads TGCGCCAGCAGCGACCGGGACAGAGCCTACGAGCAGTACTTC. This sequence encodes CASSDRDRAYEQYF.